The 19 T cell receptor beta chains given below trace back to one sample, sequenced in a study of T cells in women clearing cervical HPV infection. Data came from immunoSEQ multiplex PCR; TCRdb stores just in-frame clones and leaves some out. Its table lists around 22,000 clones. Source material: blood buffy coat. These receptors all come from a woman aged 18 to 75 with a cervical HPV16 infection that either progressed to CIN3+ or cleared (not recorded which).

Comment on this clone: The read ends 3 residues early relative to the CDR3; the germline J gene fills the gap. The V and J genes are TRBV19 and TRBJ1-2, with TRBD1 matching over 7 bases. This CDR3 is 17 amino acids long. The germline V gene encodes CDR1 LNHDA and CDR2 SQIVND (reference sequence). The CDR3 here is CASRTVDPGGHTDTYTF. CDR3 bases read: TGTGCCAGTAGGACTGTGGATCCAGGGGGGCACACAGATACC.

Note on this clone: The read ends 3 residues before the CDR3 terminus; that terminus is restored from the germline J gene. The rearrangement joins TRBV12-3 or TRBV12-4 to TRBJ1-2, with 8 nucleotides matching TRBD1. V lost 2 bases to trimming and J lost 4 bases; unmatched junction nucleotides: 3. The CDR3 sequence is 14 residues long. The DNA read from the CDR3 is TGTGCCAGCAGTTTACCAGGACAGGGCTATGGC. The encoded protein is CASSLPGQGYG. From start to end, the CDR3 is CASSLPGQGYGYTF.

Of note for this clone: The read terminates 3 residues before the CDR3 end, so the remaining end is supplied by the germline J gene. The V and J genes are TRBV7-6 and TRBJ2-7; TRBD1 aligns across 10 bases. J gave up 2 bases and V 8 bases, and 6 bases lay outside the gene matches. Germline CDR1 reads SGHVS; CDR2 reads FNYEAQ. The length of the CDR3 is 14 residues. The part of the CDR3 DNA that was read is TGTGCCAGCTTCCCGGGACAGGGGCCCTACGAG. It translates to CASFPGQGPYE. The complete CDR3 protein is CASFPGQGPYEQYF.

The covered CDR3 bases are TGTGCCAGCAGTGTTGGGGGCGGGAATTCACCC. Protein sequence: CASSVGGGNSP. The entire CDR3 protein is CASSVGGGNSPLHF. The rearrangement joins TRBV2 to TRBJ1-6; D is perhaps TRBD1 (6 bases). Read coverage stops 3 residues before the CDR3 terminus; the germline J gene supplies the remainder. V was shortened by 4 bases and J by 7 bases, with 11 bases between the two germline ends. Per germline, CDR1 SNHLY and CDR2 FYNNEI. The CDR3 runs 14 residues.

With regard to this clone: Sequencing ends 3 residues short of the CDR3 end; the germline J gene provides the rest. The V and J genes are TRBV5-1 and TRBJ2-3; 7 bases agree with TRBD1. CDR3 length: 12 residues. Germline V gene sequence: CDR1 SGHRS, CDR2 YFSETQ. V lost 3 bases to trimming and J lost 6 bases; unmatched junction nucleotides: 1. CDR3 in amino acids: CASSSTGDTQYF. Incomplete CDR3 DNA: TGCGCCAGCAGCTCGACAGGGGATACG.

Worth noting for this clone: The read falls 3 residues short of the CDR3 end, and the missing part is taken from the germline J gene. The chain carries TRBV7-6 and TRBJ2-7, with 8 bases that match TRBD2. Germline V gene data show CDR1 as SGHVS and CDR2 as FNYEAQ. This CDR3 is 15 amino acids long. With 4 bases clipped from V and 4 bases from J, the junction kept 9 bases outside the gene matches. The sequenced part of the CDR3 DNA is TGTGCCAGCAGCTCACCGGGACTAGGAATGTACGAG. Amino acid sequence: CASSSPGLGMYE. The full-length CDR3 reads as CASSSPGLGMYEQYF. Looking up the rest from reference TRBV7-6 and TRBJ2-7 gives the full variable domain: GAGVSQSPRYKVTKRGQDVALRCDPISGHVSLYWYRQALGQGPEFLTYFNYEAQQDKSGLPNDRFSAERPEGSISTLTIQRTEQRDSAMYRCASSSPGLGMYEQYFGPGTRLTVT.

As to this clone: The CDR3 is cut off 3 residues early in the read; its end comes from the germline J gene. This chain joins TRBV7-9 and TRBJ1-1; D ambiguous. The V gene's germline CDR1 is SEHNR and CDR2 FQNEAQ (reference sequence). The CDR3 runs 13 residues. V was shortened by 9 bases and J by 1 base, with 12 bases between the two germline ends. CDR3 bases read: TGTGCCAGGGGCCCACTGGGGAACACTGAA. This sequence encodes CARGPLGNTE. The full CDR3 is CARGPLGNTEAFF.

As regards this clone: The read falls 3 residues short of the CDR3 end, and the missing part is taken from the germline J gene. The genes are TRBV20-1 and TRBJ1-2, with D possibly being TRBD1 (5 bases). The V end lost 0 bases, the J end lost 4 bases, and 9 bases lay between the germline ends. The germline gives CDR1 DFQATT, CDR2 SNEGSKA (reference sequence). This CDR3 region has 13 residues. The CDR3 region is CSAREGAPYGYTF. The covered CDR3 bases are TGCAGTGCTAGAGAAGGGGCTCCCTATGGC.

In the case of this clone: The read ends 3 residues before the CDR3 terminus; that terminus is restored from the germline J gene. The genes are TRBV19 and TRBJ2-7; 8 nucleotides align to TRBD1. The V gene end was trimmed by 3 bases and the J gene end by 2 bases; junction bases not matched to a gene: 6. This CDR3 has 15 residues. Germline CDR1 LNHDA, CDR2 SQIVND (reference sequence). This CDR3 reads CASSMTGTGAYEQYF. The covered CDR3 bases are TGTGCCAGTAGTATGACCGGGACAGGAGCCTACGAG.

For this clone: The read finishes 3 residues shy of the CDR3 end, and the germline J gene is used to complete it. The V and J genes are TRBV7-9 and TRBJ1-2; D unresolved. Germline V CDR1 and CDR2: SEHNR, FQNEAQ (reference sequence). Trimming shortened V by 4 bases and J by 5 bases, and 14 bases separated the two germline ends. CDR3 length: 14 residues. The CDR3 reads CASSWRVADYGYTF. The sequenced part of the CDR3 DNA is TGTGCCAGCAGCTGGCGCGTAGCGGATTATGGC.

Note on this clone: Read coverage stops 3 residues before the CDR3 terminus; the germline J gene supplies the remainder. The rearrangement uses TRBV20-1 and TRBJ1-2, with unresolved D. This CDR3 spans 11 amino acids. CDR1 and CDR2 from the germline V gene are DFQATT and SNEGSKA (reference sequence). Trimming cost V 0 bases and J 6 bases, with 5 bases left between them. The DNA read from the CDR3 is TGCAGTGCTAGAGACCCAAATGGC. It yields the protein CSARDPNG. The entire CDR3 protein reads CSARDPNGYTF.

Of note for this clone: Read coverage stops 3 residues before the CDR3 terminus; the germline J gene supplies the remainder. The chain is built from TRBV6-1 and TRBJ2-6; D may be TRBD1 (5 bases). CDR3 length equals 15 residues. Germline lookup yields CDR1 MNHNS and CDR2 SASEGT. V lost 3 bases and J 0 bases, leaving 6 bases between the germline ends. CDR3 DNA, as far as it was read: TGTGCCAGCAGTGAGCAGGGCTCTGGGGCCAACGTC. Residues: CASSEQGSGANV. The entire CDR3 protein reads CASSEQGSGANVLTF.

As concerns this clone: The read finishes 3 residues shy of the CDR3 end, and the germline J gene is used to complete it. The V and J genes are TRBV7-3 and TRBJ2-3; 15 bases agree with TRBD2. CDR3 length: 17 amino acids. Germline V lookup: CDR1 SGHTA, CDR2 FQGTGA. The CDR3 DNA, read in part, is TGTGCCAGCAGCTGGGGACTAGCGGGGGGTAAACAAGAGACG. Translation gives CASSWGLAGGKQET. The full-length CDR3 reads as CASSWGLAGGKQETQYF.

With respect to this clone: The read gets to within 3 residues of the CDR3 end, and the germline J gene fills in the rest. The genes are TRBV6-2 or TRBV6-3 and TRBJ1-2; TRBD1 might be the D (5 bases). CDR3 length equals 17 residues. Germline loops: CDR1 MNHEY, CDR2 SVGEGT. The part of the CDR3 DNA that was read is TGTGCCAGCAGTTACGGTGGGACTAGCGGGTTCACAGATACG. It specifies CASSYGGTSGFTDT. The CDR3 reads in full as CASSYGGTSGFTDTYTF.

Of note for this clone: The read is 3 residues too short to cover the CDR3 end, so that end is filled in from the germline J gene. This sequence joins TRBV6-4 and TRBJ2-3; 7 positions match TRBD2. This CDR3 spans 13 amino acids. The germline V gene encodes CDR1 MRHNA and CDR2 SNTAGT. The CDR3 here is CASSGSGAETQYF. CDR3 bases read: TGTGCCAGCAGTGGGAGCGGGGCGGAGACG.

As concerns this clone: The CDR3 end lies 3 residues beyond the end of the read and is filled in from the germline J gene. The gene calls are TRBV11-2 and TRBJ1-1, with D perhaps TRBD1 (6 bases). The V end lost 5 bases, the J end lost 3 bases, and 16 bases lay between the germline ends. Germline V gene lookup returns CDR1 SGHAT and CDR2 FQNNGV. This CDR3 comprises 15 residues. The CDR3 here is CASSPSMGADTEAFF. CDR3 bases read: TGTGCCAGCAGCCCATCGATGGGGGCGGACACTGAA. Looking up the rest from reference TRBV11-2 and TRBJ1-1 gives the full variable domain: EAGVAQSPRYKIIEKRQSVAFWCNPISGHATLYWYQQILGQGPKLLIQFQNNGVVDDSQLPKDRFSAERLKGVDSTLKIQPAKLEDSAVYLCASSPSMGADTEAFFGQGTRLTVV.

CDR3 protein: CASSLGTTFDTQYF. Incomplete CDR3 DNA: TGTGCCAGCAGCTTGGGGACTACCTTCGATACG. The V and J genes are TRBV7-6 and TRBJ2-3, with 7 nucleotides matching TRBD2. The read stops 3 residues short of the end of the CDR3; the missing end is completed from the germline J gene. The CDR3 totals 14 residues. The V gene end was trimmed by 3 bases and the J gene end by 6 bases; junction bases not matched to a gene: 6. The germline V gene has CDR1 SGHVS and CDR2 FNYEAQ. Full variable domain (remainder filled in from reference TRBV7-6 and TRBJ2-3): GAGVSQSPRYKVTKRGQDVALRCDPISGHVSLYWYRQALGQGPEFLTYFNYEAQQDKSGLPNDRFSAERPEGSISTLTIQRTEQRDSAMYRCASSLGTTFDTQYFGPGTRLTVL.

Turning to this clone: The sequenced fragment ends 3 residues before the CDR3 boundary, so the rest is inferred from the germline J gene. The chain uses TRBV18 and TRBJ2-7; perhaps TRBD1 as D (6 bases). The CDR3 spans 14 residues. Trimming shortened V by 5 bases and J by 1 base, and 12 bases separated the two germline ends. Germline CDR1 is KGHSH and CDR2 is LQKENI. The CDR3 spells CASSVRQESYEQYF. The covered CDR3 bases are TGTGCCAGCTCAGTAAGACAGGAGTCCTACGAG.

For this clone: The read ends 3 residues before the CDR3 terminus; that terminus is restored from the germline J gene. The V gene is TRBV5-1, the J gene TRBJ2-7; the match to TRBD1 covers 9 bases. The CDR3 is made up of 18 amino acids. Germline values: CDR1 SGHRS, CDR2 YFSETQ. V lost 2 bases and J lost 0; bases outside the gene matches: 12. CDR3 in amino acids: CASSFGVSGTGSSYEQYF. The sequenced CDR3 bases are TGCGCCAGCAGCTTTGGTGTTTCCGGGACAGGGAGCTCCTACGAG.